This TCR beta chain was captured in a study of human T cells and chemical hapten exposure. The overall study: Upper-back patch tests with 0.01% DPC were read at 6 days.

Time point defined: patch test 3, about 24 weeks after DPC sensitization. The treatment was: therapeutic diphenylcyclopropenone sensitization with weekly scalp DPC. With 8 bases removed from V and 4 bases from J, the gap between germline ends came to 14 bases. Germline V gene lookup returns CDR1 SEHNR and CDR2 FQNEAQ (reference sequence). CDR3 size: 13 residues. At least ten counts were recorded for this clonotype. Using its own MiXCR run on the RACE reads, TCRdb lists one record per CDR3 protein. The sample lists approximately 71,000 distinct CDR3 sequences; 11% were seen once. This chain connects TRBV7-9 to TRBJ1-2, with D uncertain. Source: whole blood, taken in connection with sensitization to the hapten diphenylcyclopropenone (DPC). The clonotype comes from a woman aged 45-60 years with alopecia areata. Some clones in this sample may be carry-over from other donors' samples. The CDR3 reads CASAPGPRYGYTF. The CDR3, as DNA: TGTGCCAGCGCCCCAGGTCCCCGCTATGGCTACACCTTC.